This T cell receptor (beta chain) was documented in a study of control samples from healthy donors and cancer patients. V dropped 3 bases and J dropped 9 bases, with 12 bases sitting between them. The CDR3 is 13 amino acids. Germline CDR1 SEHNR, CDR2 FQNEAQ (reference sequence). The assay was immunoSEQ multiplex PCR, and TCRdb's table has in-frame clones only and misses some. The table records more than 85,000 clones, 88% of them present only once. Source material: PBMCs. The receptor's source is an older woman with lung cancer. The chain couples TRBV7-9 to TRBJ2-1; maybe TRBD2 (6 bases). CDR3 DNA sequence: TGTGCCAGCAGCTTCACCGGGAGCCGTGAGCAGTTCTTC. Translation: CASSFTGSREQFF.